A single sample gave rise to the 16 T cell receptor beta chains below, sequenced in a study of response to subunit inactivated influenza vaccine. From the RT-PCR reads, TCRdb called clonotypes with MiXCR, one entry per CDR3 protein. In the table there are some 500,000 distinct CDR3 sequences, about 15% of which are singletons. The sequences come from CD4+ T cells sorted from PBMCs, collected about 23 months after vaccination. These receptors were collected from a man between 45 and 75 years old who received an inactivated influenza vaccine.

The chain joins TRBV12-3 or TRBV12-4 to TRBJ2-5; 8 bases are a match to TRBD1. J was trimmed by 5 bases and V by 2 bases; bases with no gene match: 7. There are 15 residues in the CDR3. CDR3 in amino acids: CASSLSSGGGETQYF. The DNA for the CDR3 is TGTGCCAGCAGTTTAAGTTCAGGGGGCGGTGAGACCCAGTACTTC.

V usage is TRBV5-1 and J usage is TRBJ2-2; no firm D call. The germline gives CDR1 SGHRS, CDR2 YFSETQ. The CDR3 totals 15 residues. V dropped 8 bases and J dropped 4 bases, with 18 bases sitting between them. CDR3 protein: CASRVSGSGTGELFF. The CDR3 DNA is TGCGCCAGTAGGGTCTCGGGTTCCGGCACCGGGGAGCTGTTTTTT.

The table lists this clonotype with a few counts. The chain is built from TRBV12-3 or TRBV12-4 and TRBJ2-2; D gene ambiguous. V shed 1 base and J shed 8 bases, with 8 bases lying between them. The CDR3 has 13 amino acids. CDR3 sequence reads: CASSLVRSGELFF. CDR3 nucleotide sequence: TGTGCCAGCAGTTTAGTCAGGTCGGGGGAGCTGTTTTTT.

V is TRBV3-1 and J is TRBJ2-1, with TRBD1 matching 9 bases. The CDR3 runs to 14 residues. V shed 5 bases and J 8 bases; nucleotides not matched to a gene: 7. CDR1 and CDR2 from the germline V gene are LGHDT and YNNKEL (reference sequence). The CDR3 DNA sequence: TGTGCCAGCAGCAAGGGGGGACAGGGATATGAGCAGTTCTTC. This encodes CASSKGGQGYEQFF.

This clonotype was observed once. V usage is TRBV28 and J usage is TRBJ2-6; TRBD2 matches at 7 bases. This CDR3 contains 17 residues. CDR1 is MDHEN, CDR2 SYDVKM, per germline. With V trimmed by 6 bases and J by 0 bases, 8 bases remained unmatched. CDR3 region: CASRWGGTFSGANVLTF. The CDR3 bases are TGTGCCAGCAGATGGGGGGGGACCTTCTCTGGGGCCAACGTCCTGACTTTC. Full variable domain (remainder filled in from reference TRBV28 and TRBJ2-6): DVKVTQSSRYLVKRTGEKVFLECVQDMDHENMFWYRQDPGLGLRLIYFSYDVKMKEKGDIPEGYSVSREKKERFSLILESASTNQTSMYLCASRWGGTFSGANVLTFGAGSRLTVL.

J is TRBJ2-5 and V is TRBV10-2, with D possibly TRBD1 on 5 matching bases. The CDR3 is made up of 12 amino acids. V gave up 6 bases and J gave up 3 bases, with 8 bases separating them. Germline V gene lookup returns CDR1 WSHSY and CDR2 SAAADI. The CDR3 loop is CASSRTKETQYF. CDR3 DNA: TGCGCCAGCAGCCGGACAAAAGAGACCCAGTACTTC.

There are a few counts of this clonotype. The chain joins TRBV5-1 to TRBJ2-6; 8 positions agree with TRBD1. V gave up 6 bases and J gave up 0 bases; unmatched junction bases: 11. The CDR3 is made up of 18 amino acids. Germline CDR1 SGHRS, CDR2 YFSETQ. The CDR3 DNA sequence: TGCGCCAGCAACGAAGGCGCCGGACAGGGCTCTGGGGCCAACGTCCTGACTTTC. Protein sequence: CASNEGAGQGSGANVLTF.

This clonotype was picked up many times. This chain uses TRBV5-5 with TRBJ2-3, with 9 positions matching TRBD1. CDR1 is SGHKS, CDR2 YYEKEE, per germline (reference sequence). The trim removed 5 bases at V and 1 base at J, leaving 5 bases unmatched. The length of the CDR3 is 15 residues. The CDR3: CASRRDRVRTDTQYF. The CDR3 DNA reads TGTGCCAGCAGACGGGACAGGGTGCGCACAGATACGCAGTATTTT.

This clonotype came up many times. The chain joins TRBV4-2 to TRBJ2-3; TRBD2 matches at 8 bases. The CDR3 length is 16 residues. Trimming cost V 2 bases and J 5 bases; bases outside gene matches: 9. Germline V CDR1 and CDR2: LGHNA, YNFKEQ. In nucleotides, the CDR3 is TGTGCCAGCAGCCAATGGGCGGGGGGCCAGGGAGATACGCAGTATTTT. As protein: CASSQWAGGQGDTQYF.

The J gene is TRBJ2-2, the V gene TRBV9; D is perhaps TRBD1 (5 bases). CDR3 length equals 14 residues. The germline gives CDR1 SGDLS, CDR2 YYNGEE. Trimming took off 3 bases at V and 4 bases at J, with 10 bases between the two ends. This CDR3 reads CASSGQMSTGELFF. CDR3 sequence (DNA): TGTGCCAGCAGCGGACAGATGAGCACCGGGGAGCTGTTTTTT.

The CDR3: CASSSGINEQFF. CDR3 sequence (DNA): TGTGCCAGCAGTTCAGGGATCAATGAGCAGTTCTTC. The gene calls are TRBV28 and TRBJ2-1; TRBD1 might be the D (5 bases). In germline, CDR1 is MDHEN, CDR2 SYDVKM. CDR3 length: 12 residues. Trimming shortened V by 4 bases and J by 6 bases, and 7 bases separated the two germline ends.

This clonotype was recorded at least ten times. The rearrangement joins TRBV12-3 or TRBV12-4 to TRBJ2-3, with 7 bases matching TRBD2. Germline trimming cut 5 bases from V and 4 bases from J; bases unmatched to any gene: 18. CDR3 length equals 18 residues. CDR3 DNA: TGTGCCAGCAGTCTCAAAACCGGGACTACGAAATCCCCAGATACGCAGTATTTT. Encoded protein: CASSLKTGTTKSPDTQYF.

On this clonotype: One junction end does not reproduce the germline sequence, and a read error may be involved. This chain connects TRBV7-8 to TRBJ2-5; 7 bases map to TRBD2. This CDR3 region has 13 residues. Germline CDR1 and CDR2: SGHVS and FQNEAQ. CDR3 DNA: TGTGCCAGCAGCATAGGACTAGGAGAGACCAAGTACTTC. Amino acids: CASSIGLGETKYF.

The sample holds a few counts of this clonotype. This sequence joins TRBV12-3 or TRBV12-4 and TRBJ1-6; D is perhaps TRBD1 (5 bases). CDR3 length: 12 residues. With 7 bases removed from V and 10 bases from J, the gap between germline ends came to 11 bases. CDR3 sequence reads: CASTAGYSPLHF. The CDR3 region has the DNA TGTGCCAGCACAGCAGGGTACTCACCCCTCCACTTT.

The chain couples TRBV5-1 to TRBJ2-3; D gene uncertain. V was shortened by 4 bases and J by 1 base, with 16 bases between the two germline ends. The CDR3 runs to 16 residues. Germline-derived CDR1 and CDR2 are SGHRS and YFSETQ. CDR3 DNA sequence: TGCGCCAGCAGCCCGCCTACAAGGGCGGGCACAGATACGCAGTATTTT. Its translation: CASSPPTRAGTDTQYF.

The chain links TRBV4-3 to TRBJ2-1; D perhaps matches TRBD2 (5 bases). The V gene's germline CDR1 is LGHNA and CDR2 YSLEER. This CDR3 is built from 14 residues. Trimming pared 0 bases from V and 5 bases from J, leaving 8 bases between. The CDR3 DNA is TGCGCCAGCAGCCAAGAGAGGGCTAACAATGAGCAGTTCTTC. Translated, it gives CASSQERANNEQFF.